Below are 28 T cell receptor beta chains sequenced from a single sample in a study of blood T cells in healthy people across ages. A second about 6 to 11 cycle PCR used barcoded and J-beta primers. TCRdb re-derived calls from the 5' RACE reads in MiXCR, one entry per CDR3 protein. Among roughly 1,500,000 distinct CDR3 sequences listed, about 35% were seen once. The source material was blood. The receptors originated from a woman aged 25 to 39 in good health.

This clonotype was observed a handful of times. The CDR3 is CASSGGDRDIPEQYF. In DNA form, the CDR3 reads TGCGCCAGCAGCGGCGGGGACAGGGATATTCCCGAGCAGTACTTC. This sequence joins TRBV5-1 and TRBJ2-7, with TRBD1 matching 9 bases. This CDR3 spans 15 amino acids. Germline V gene sequence: CDR1 SGHRS, CDR2 YFSETQ. Trimming cost V 4 bases and J 6 bases; bases outside gene matches: 11.

This clonotype was seen once. The chain links TRBV4-1 to TRBJ1-1; D uncertain. CDR3 size: 15 residues. From germline, CDR1 is MGHRA and CDR2 YSYEKL. Trimming removed 0 bases from V and 4 bases from J, with 12 bases in between. Written as DNA, the CDR3 is TGCGCCAGCAGCCAAGACTTGTCCCGGAGCACTGAAGCTTTCTTT. Protein: CASSQDLSRSTEAFF.

The V gene is TRBV7-2, the J gene TRBJ1-2; 7 bases match TRBD1. J gave up 4 bases and V 5 bases, and 7 bases lay outside the gene matches. The CDR3 covers 14 residues. Germline V gives CDR1 SGHTA, CDR2 FQGNSA. CDR3 region: CASSPKTGTYGYTF. The CDR3 nucleotides are TGTGCCAGCAGCCCCAAGACAGGGACCTATGGCTACACCTTC.

This chain connects TRBV27 to TRBJ2-6; 9 bases map to TRBD1. Germline CDR1 and CDR2: MNHEY and SMNVEV (reference sequence). The CDR3 loop spans 17 amino acids. Trimming took 6 bases from V and 1 from J; bases not matched to a gene: 7. CDR3 sequence: CASRIQGAGSGANVLTF. CDR3 bases: TGTGCCAGCAGGATACAGGGGGCTGGATCTGGGGCCAACGTCCTGACTTTC.

This clonotype was detected a few times. The chain links TRBV27 to TRBJ1-2; 8 nucleotides agree with TRBD1. Trimming at V came to 3 bases and at J to 7 bases, leaving 4 bases not matched to a gene. This CDR3 contains 13 residues. Germline V lookup: CDR1 MNHEY, CDR2 SMNVEV (reference sequence). The CDR3 region is CASSFRTGSGYTF. For the CDR3, the DNA is TGTGCCAGCAGTTTCCGGACAGGGAGTGGCTACACCTTC.

This rearrangement joins TRBV10-3 to TRBJ2-7; TRBD1 aligns across 7 bases. CDR3 size: 17 residues. Germline V gene sequence: CDR1 ENHRY, CDR2 SYGVKD. V trimming: 3 bases; J trimming: 0 bases; junction bases outside the gene matches: 11. CDR3 nucleotides: TGTGCCATCAGTGACCATGCGACAGGGTACAGCTCCTACGAGCAGTACTTC. Translated: CAISDHATGYSSYEQYF.

V and J are TRBV2 and TRBJ2-2, with D unresolved. Germline V gene sequence: CDR1 SNHLY, CDR2 FYNNEI. The CDR3 runs to 15 residues. V was trimmed by 6 bases and J by 0 bases, leaving 11 bases between them. As DNA, the CDR3 is TGTGCCAGCAGACGAGGCGTTTCGAACACCGGGGAGCTGTTTTTT. This sequence encodes CASRRGVSNTGELFF.

A few counts support this clonotype. The J gene is TRBJ2-3, the V gene TRBV9; D is undetermined. This CDR3 spans 16 amino acids. The V end was cut by 0 bases, the J end by 2 bases, with 13 bases between. The V gene's germline CDR1 is SGDLS and CDR2 YYNGEE. Written as DNA, the CDR3 is TGTGCCAGCAGCGTAGCGGGTCTTGGCAACACAGATACGCAGTATTTT. It codes for CASSVAGLGNTDTQYF. Looking up the rest from reference TRBV9 and TRBJ2-3 gives the full variable domain: DSGVTQTPKHLITATGQRVTLRCSPRSGDLSVYWYQQSLDQGLQFLIQYYNGEERAKGNILERFSAQQFPDLHSELNLSSLELGDSALYFCASSVAGLGNTDTQYFGPGTRLTVL.

This clonotype was detected a few times. The chain employs TRBV11-1 and TRBJ2-2, with no clear D. The CDR3 has 12 amino acids. Trimming removed 8 bases from V and 6 bases from J, with 10 bases in between. Germline CDR1 reads SGHAT; CDR2 reads FQDESV (reference sequence). CDR3 DNA: TGTGCCAGCGGGAAAGGCGCCGGGGAGCTGTTTTTT. It yields the protein CASGKGAGELFF. Variable domain in full (rest from reference TRBV11-1 and TRBJ2-2): EAEVAQSPRYKITEKSQAVAFWCDPISGHATLYWYRQILGQGPELLVQFQDESVVDDSQLPKDRFSAERLKGVDSTLKIQPAELGDSAMYLCASGKGAGELFFGEGSRLTVL.

This clonotype was counted a few times. The chain has TRBV7-2 and TRBJ2-7; D is uncertain. The germline gives CDR1 SGHTA, CDR2 FQGNSA. The CDR3 length is 15 residues. The V end was cut by 3 bases, the J end by 7 bases, with 19 bases between. Here the CDR3 reads CASSFFSGNLGEQYF. As DNA, the CDR3 is TGTGCCAGCAGCTTCTTTTCGGGCAACTTGGGGGAGCAGTACTTC.

The chain employs TRBV7-9 and TRBJ1-2; unclear D gene. V shed 5 bases and J shed 3 bases, with 13 bases lying between them. The CDR3 has 14 amino acids. CDR1 and CDR2 from the germline V gene are SEHNR and FQNEAQ (reference sequence). The CDR3 DNA reads as TGTGCCAGCAGCCCGAGCCGAGCGGACTATGGCTACACCTTC. It codes for CASSPSRADYGYTF.

The sample holds a few counts of this clonotype. This rearrangement joins TRBV7-9 to TRBJ1-1, with D possibly being TRBD1 (5 bases). Germline CDR1 and CDR2: SEHNR and FQNEAQ (reference sequence). Trimming removed 4 bases from V and 3 bases from J, with 18 bases in between. The CDR3 is 16 residues long. CDR3 loop: CASSSTGHPGDTEAFF. CDR3 bases: TGTGCCAGCAGCTCAACTGGCCATCCGGGGGACACTGAAGCTTTCTTT.

The rearrangement uses TRBV4-1 and TRBJ1-1, with 7 bases lining up with TRBD1. Germline CDR1 reads MGHRA; CDR2 reads YSYEKL. The CDR3 is 17 amino acids. Trimming at V came to 3 bases and at J to 1 base, leaving 11 bases not matched to a gene. The CDR3 DNA is TGCGCCAGCAGCCAGCCCAAACGGGGGACAGCGAACACTGAAGCTTTCTTT. Amino acid sequence: CASSQPKRGTANTEAFF.

The chain uses TRBV5-6 and TRBJ1-2; D unclear. Trimming stripped 4 bases from V and 5 bases from J, with 12 bases between. The CDR3 consists of 13 residues. The germline gives CDR1 SGHDT, CDR2 YYEEEE. The CDR3 region has the DNA TGTGCCAGCAGCCTATACGGGCCTTATGGCTACACCTTC. Translated, it gives CASSLYGPYGYTF.

Details on this clonotype: One end of the junction fails to match germline, which may point to a read error. The chain has TRBV6-6 and TRBJ2-7; TRBD2 matches 10 bases. This CDR3 has 15 amino acids. Germline V lookup: CDR1 MNHNY, CDR2 SVGAGI (reference sequence). The DNA of the CDR3 is TGTGTCAGCAGAAGTAGCGGGAGGCAGGCCTACGAGCAGTACTTC. Residues: CVSRSSGRQAYEQYF.

The chain joins TRBV11-2 to TRBJ2-1, with D possibly being TRBD1 or TRBD2 (5 bases each). V lost 5 bases to trimming and J lost 5 bases, with 7 bases between them. Germline CDR1 SGHAT, CDR2 FQNNGV. The CDR3 runs to 12 residues. CDR3 loop: CASSRDHNEQFF. CDR3 bases: TGTGCCAGCAGCCGGGACCACAATGAGCAGTTCTTC.

This clonotype occurred a few times. The chain combines TRBV20-1 with TRBJ2-7; D is possibly TRBD2 (6 bases). This CDR3 is 14 amino acids long. The germline gives CDR1 DFQATT, CDR2 SNEGSKA (reference sequence). Trimming removed 3 bases from V and 6 bases from J, with 18 bases in between. CDR3 loop: CSARAPAGSGEQYF. As DNA, the CDR3 is TGCAGTGCTAGGGCCCCGGCGGGGAGTGGCGAGCAGTACTTC.

This clonotype has at least ten counts. The chain employs TRBV29-1 and TRBJ2-1; 10 nucleotides align to TRBD2. The CDR3 length is 15 residues. After removal of 6 bases from V and 9 bases from J, the junction contained 14 bases not matched to a gene. CDR1 and CDR2 (germline): SQVTM, ANQGSEA. The CDR3 bases are TGCAGCGTCAAAATGGACCCAAGCGGGAGGGGTGAGCAGTTCTTC. Amino acid sequence: CSVKMDPSGRGEQFF.

A few counts support this clonotype. The rearrangement uses TRBV27 and TRBJ2-1; 7 bases are shared with TRBD2. CDR1 is MNHEY and CDR2 is SMNVEV in the germline V gene (reference sequence). This CDR3 is built from 16 residues. V lost 3 bases and J lost 3; bases outside the gene matches: 8. The chain's CDR3 is CASSFGGRAFYNEQFF. In DNA, the CDR3 is TGTGCCAGCAGTTTTGGGGGGAGGGCCTTCTACAATGAGCAGTTCTTC.

The genes are TRBV12-3 or TRBV12-4 and TRBJ1-2; D uncertain. V lost 3 bases and J lost 6, with 11 bases in between. This CDR3 comprises 13 residues. This chain's CDR3 is CASSFDKENGYTF. The CDR3 DNA reads TGTGCCAGCAGTTTCGACAAGGAGAATGGCTACACCTTC.

This clonotype was seen more than once but under ten times. The chain has TRBV12-3 or TRBV12-4 and TRBJ2-3; D unresolved. The CDR3 is 12 residues long. The V end was cut by 5 bases, the J end by 2 bases, with 5 bases between. The CDR3 coding sequence is TGTGCCAGCAGTCATCACACAGATACGCAGTATTTT. Amino acids: CASSHHTDTQYF.

The chain is built from TRBV27 and TRBJ2-7, with D possibly TRBD1 on 6 matching bases. Per the germline V gene, CDR1 is MNHEY and CDR2 is SMNVEV (reference sequence). The CDR3 length is 12 residues. V lost 3 bases and J 5 bases, leaving 8 bases between the germline ends. The chain's CDR3 is CASSFTGHEQYF. As DNA, the CDR3 is TGTGCCAGCAGTTTCACAGGGCACGAGCAGTACTTC.

A few counts support this clonotype. The genes are TRBV9 and TRBJ2-1; 11 bases match TRBD1. In germline, CDR1 is SGDLS, CDR2 YYNGEE. With 4 bases clipped from V and 2 bases from J, the junction kept 5 bases outside the gene matches. The CDR3 has 16 amino acids. CDR3: CASSPRDRGTYNEQFF. As DNA, the CDR3 is TGTGCCAGCAGCCCAAGGGACAGGGGGACCTACAATGAGCAGTTCTTC. The whole variable domain, remainder taken from reference TRBV9 and TRBJ2-1, is DSGVTQTPKHLITATGQRVTLRCSPRSGDLSVYWYQQSLDQGLQFLIQYYNGEERAKGNILERFSAQQFPDLHSELNLSSLELGDSALYFCASSPRDRGTYNEQFFGPGTRLTVL.

The chain links TRBV20-1 to TRBJ2-3; 13 bases match TRBD2. The CDR3 extends over 15 amino acids. Trimming took 5 bases from V and 7 from J; bases not matched to a gene: 9. Germline loops: CDR1 DFQATT, CDR2 SNEGSKA (reference sequence). CDR3 residues: CSAGALLAGGNTQYF. The CDR3 region has the DNA TGCAGTGCTGGAGCGTTACTAGCGGGAGGGAATACGCAGTATTTT.

The chain employs TRBV10-3 and TRBJ2-1; 10 bases match TRBD2. With V trimmed by 11 bases and J by 5 bases, 15 bases remained unmatched. Germline V gene lookup returns CDR1 ENHRY and CDR2 SYGVKD. CDR3 length: 16 amino acids. Here the CDR3 DNA reads TGTGCCTCCGGCGCAATAGCGGGGGGCGATGACAATGAGCAGTTCTTC. Protein product: CASGAIAGGDDNEQFF.

This chain uses TRBV15 with TRBJ2-2, with TRBD2 as a possible D gene (5 bases). Trimming pared 0 bases from V and 4 bases from J, leaving 18 bases between. CDR1 and CDR2 (germline): LNHNV, YYDKDF (reference sequence). This CDR3 has 18 residues. Here the CDR3 reads CATSRDLSRGFSTGELFF. The CDR3 DNA sequence: TGTGCCACCAGCAGAGACCTATCAAGAGGGTTCTCCACCGGGGAGCTGTTTTTT.

The chain carries TRBV5-1 and TRBJ2-1; 10 bases match TRBD2. The CDR3 extends over 16 amino acids. The germline CDR1 and CDR2 sequences are SGHRS and YFSETQ. V was pared by 4 bases and J by 14 bases, with 18 bases of the junction left unmatched. The CDR3 nucleotides read TGCGCCAGCAGCCCGGATAACGCGCTAGCGGGAGCAGTTAAGTTCTTC. Its protein is CASSPDNALAGAVKFF.

On this clonotype: The germline gene is not matched at one end of the junction; a read error may be the cause. The chain employs TRBV4-1 and TRBJ1-2, with 7 bases matching TRBD1. CDR1 is MGHRA and CDR2 is YSYEKL in the germline V gene. This CDR3 comprises 15 residues. In DNA form, the CDR3 reads TGCGCCAGCAGCCACCCGGGACAGCCCAACTATGACTACACCTTC. Encoded protein: CASSHPGQPNYDYTF.